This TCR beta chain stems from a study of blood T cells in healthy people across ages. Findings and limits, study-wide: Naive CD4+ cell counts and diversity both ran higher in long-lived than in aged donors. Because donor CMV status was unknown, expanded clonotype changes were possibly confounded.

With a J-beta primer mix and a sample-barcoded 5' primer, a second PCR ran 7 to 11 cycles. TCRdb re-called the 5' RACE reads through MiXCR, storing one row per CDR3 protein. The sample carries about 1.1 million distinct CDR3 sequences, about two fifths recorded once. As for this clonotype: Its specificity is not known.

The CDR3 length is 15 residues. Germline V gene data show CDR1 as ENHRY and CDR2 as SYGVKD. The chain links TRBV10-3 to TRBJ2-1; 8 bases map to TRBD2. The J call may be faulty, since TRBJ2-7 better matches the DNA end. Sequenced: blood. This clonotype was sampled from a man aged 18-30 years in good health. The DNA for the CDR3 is TGTGCCATCAGTGTAACTAGCGGACGATACAATGAGCAGTACTTC. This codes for CAISVTSGRYNEQYF.